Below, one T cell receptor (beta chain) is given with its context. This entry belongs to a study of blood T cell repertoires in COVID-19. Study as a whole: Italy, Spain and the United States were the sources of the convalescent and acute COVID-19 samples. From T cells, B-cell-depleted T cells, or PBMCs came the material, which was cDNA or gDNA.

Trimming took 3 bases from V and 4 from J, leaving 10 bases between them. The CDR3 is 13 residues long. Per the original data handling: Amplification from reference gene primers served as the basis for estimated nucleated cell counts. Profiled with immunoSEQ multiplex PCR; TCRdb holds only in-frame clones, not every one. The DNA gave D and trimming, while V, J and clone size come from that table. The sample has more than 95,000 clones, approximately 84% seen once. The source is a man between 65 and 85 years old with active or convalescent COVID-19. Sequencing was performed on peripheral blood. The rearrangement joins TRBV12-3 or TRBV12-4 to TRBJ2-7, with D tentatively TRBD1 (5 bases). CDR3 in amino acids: CASSFLGPYEQYF. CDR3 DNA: TGTGCCAGCAGTTTCCTGGGGCCGTACGAGCAGTACTTC.